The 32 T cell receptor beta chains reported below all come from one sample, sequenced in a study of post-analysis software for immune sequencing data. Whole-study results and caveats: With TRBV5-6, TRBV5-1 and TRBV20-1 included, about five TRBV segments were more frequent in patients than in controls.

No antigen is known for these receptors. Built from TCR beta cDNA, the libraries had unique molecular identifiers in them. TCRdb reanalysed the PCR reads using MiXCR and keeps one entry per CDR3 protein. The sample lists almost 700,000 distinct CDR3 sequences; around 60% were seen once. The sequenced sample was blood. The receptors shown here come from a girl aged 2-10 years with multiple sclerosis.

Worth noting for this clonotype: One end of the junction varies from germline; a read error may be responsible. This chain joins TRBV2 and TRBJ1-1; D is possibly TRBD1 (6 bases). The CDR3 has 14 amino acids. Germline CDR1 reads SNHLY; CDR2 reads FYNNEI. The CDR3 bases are TGTGCCAGCAGTGAGGGGGGGCTGAACACTGGAGCTTTCTTT. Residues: CASSEGGLNTGAFF.

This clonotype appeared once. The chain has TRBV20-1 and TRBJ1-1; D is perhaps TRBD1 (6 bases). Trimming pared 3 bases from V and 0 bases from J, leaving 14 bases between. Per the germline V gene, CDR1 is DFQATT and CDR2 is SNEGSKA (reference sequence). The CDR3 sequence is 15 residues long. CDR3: CSARSDRPLNTEAFF. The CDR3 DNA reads TGCAGTGCTAGGTCTGACAGGCCATTGAACACTGAAGCTTTCTTT.

In nucleotides, the CDR3 is TGTGCCAGCGGCTACTTAAGCTCCTACAATGAGCAGTTCTTC. Translation gives CASGYLSSYNEQFF. The chain couples TRBV6-2 or TRBV6-3 to TRBJ2-1, with D uncertain. V lost 8 bases, J lost 0 bases, and 11 bases lay in between. CDR1 MNHEY and CDR2 SVGEGT come from the germline V gene. There are 14 residues in the CDR3.

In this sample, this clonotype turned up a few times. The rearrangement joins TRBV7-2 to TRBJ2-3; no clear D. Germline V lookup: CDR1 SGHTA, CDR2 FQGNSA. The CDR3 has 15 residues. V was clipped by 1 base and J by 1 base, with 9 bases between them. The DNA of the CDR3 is TGTGCCAGCAGCTTAGTTCCGGGCGGCACAGATACGCAGTATTTT. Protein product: CASSLVPGGTDTQYF.

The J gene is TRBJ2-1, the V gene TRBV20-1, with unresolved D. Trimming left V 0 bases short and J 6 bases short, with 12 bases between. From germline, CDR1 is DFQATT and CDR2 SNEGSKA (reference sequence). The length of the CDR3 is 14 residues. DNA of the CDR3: TGCAGTGCTAGAGATCCCCGGGCGGCCAATGAGCAGTTCTTC. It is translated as CSARDPRAANEQFF.

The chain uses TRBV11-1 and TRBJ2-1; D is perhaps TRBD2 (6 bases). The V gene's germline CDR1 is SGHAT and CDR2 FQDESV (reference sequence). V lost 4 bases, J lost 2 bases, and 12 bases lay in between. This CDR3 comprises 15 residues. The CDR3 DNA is TGTGCCAGCAGCTCCGGGAGAATCCCCTACAATGAGCAGTTCTTC. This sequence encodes CASSSGRIPYNEQFF.

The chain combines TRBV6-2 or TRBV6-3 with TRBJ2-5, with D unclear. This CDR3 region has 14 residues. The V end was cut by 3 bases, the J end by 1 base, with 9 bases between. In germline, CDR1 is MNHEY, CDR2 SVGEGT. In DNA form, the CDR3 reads TGTGCCAGCAGTTATTCACCCTCCCAAGAGACCCAGTACTTC. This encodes CASSYSPSQETQYF.

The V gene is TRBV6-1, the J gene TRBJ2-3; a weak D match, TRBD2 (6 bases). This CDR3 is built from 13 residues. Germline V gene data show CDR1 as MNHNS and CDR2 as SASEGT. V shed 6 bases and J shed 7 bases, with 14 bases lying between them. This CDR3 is CASSTSSAHTQYF. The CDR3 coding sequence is TGTGCCAGCAGCACTAGCTCTGCCCATACGCAGTATTTT.

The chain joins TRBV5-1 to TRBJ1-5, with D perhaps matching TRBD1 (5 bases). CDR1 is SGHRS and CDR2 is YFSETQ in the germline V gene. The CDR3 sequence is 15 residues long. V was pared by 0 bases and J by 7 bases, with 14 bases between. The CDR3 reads CASSLGLGDEQPQHF. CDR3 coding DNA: TGCGCCAGCAGCTTGGGATTGGGGGATGAACAGCCCCAGCATTTT. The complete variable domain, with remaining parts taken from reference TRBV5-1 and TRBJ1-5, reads KAGVTQTPRYLIKTRGQQVTLSCSPISGHRSVSWYQQTPGQGLQFLFEYFSETQRNKGNFPGRFSGRQFSNSRSEMNVSTLELGDSALYLCASSLGLGDEQPQHFGDGTRLSIL.

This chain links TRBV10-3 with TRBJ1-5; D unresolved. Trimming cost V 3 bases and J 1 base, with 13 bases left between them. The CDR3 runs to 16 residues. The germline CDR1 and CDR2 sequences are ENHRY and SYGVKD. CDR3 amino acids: CAISEGRGTSNQPQHF. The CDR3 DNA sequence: TGTGCCATCAGTGAAGGTAGAGGAACAAGCAATCAGCCCCAGCATTTT.

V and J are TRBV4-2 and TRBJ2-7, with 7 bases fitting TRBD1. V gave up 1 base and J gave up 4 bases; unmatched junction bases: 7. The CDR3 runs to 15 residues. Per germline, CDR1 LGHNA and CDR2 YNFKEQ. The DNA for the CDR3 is TGTGCCAGCAGCCAAGGACTTCAGGGGGAATACGAGCAGTACTTC. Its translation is CASSQGLQGEYEQYF.

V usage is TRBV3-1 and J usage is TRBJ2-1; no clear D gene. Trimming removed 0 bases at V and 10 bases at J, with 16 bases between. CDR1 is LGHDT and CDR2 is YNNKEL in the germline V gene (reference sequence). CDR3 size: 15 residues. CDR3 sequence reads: CASSQDPTVQSEQFF. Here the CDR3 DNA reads TGTGCCAGCAGCCAAGATCCCACAGTCCAGTCGGAGCAGTTCTTC.

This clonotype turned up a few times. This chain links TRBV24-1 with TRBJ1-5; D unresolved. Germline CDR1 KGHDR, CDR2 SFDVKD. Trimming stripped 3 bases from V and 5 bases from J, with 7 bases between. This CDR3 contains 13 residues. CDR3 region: CATSDRIHQPQHF. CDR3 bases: TGTGCCACCAGTGATCGAATCCATCAGCCCCAGCATTTT.

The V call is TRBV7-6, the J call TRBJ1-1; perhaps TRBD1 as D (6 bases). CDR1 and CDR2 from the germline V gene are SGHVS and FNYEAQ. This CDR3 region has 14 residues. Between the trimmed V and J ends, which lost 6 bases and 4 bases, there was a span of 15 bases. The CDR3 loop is CASSTQGLGTEAFF. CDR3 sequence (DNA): TGTGCCAGCAGTACCCAGGGGCTGGGCACTGAAGCTTTCTTT. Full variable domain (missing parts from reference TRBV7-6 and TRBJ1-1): GAGVSQSPRYKVTKRGQDVALRCDPISGHVSLYWYRQALGQGPEFLTYFNYEAQQDKSGLPNDRFSAERPEGSISTLTIQRTEQRDSAMYRCASSTQGLGTEAFFGQGTRLTVV.

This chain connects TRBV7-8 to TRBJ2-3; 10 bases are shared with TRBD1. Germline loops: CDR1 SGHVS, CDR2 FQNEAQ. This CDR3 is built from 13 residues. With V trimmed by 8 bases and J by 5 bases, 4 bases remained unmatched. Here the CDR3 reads CASRDRGRDTQYF. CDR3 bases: TGTGCCAGCCGGGACAGGGGAAGAGATACGCAGTATTTT.

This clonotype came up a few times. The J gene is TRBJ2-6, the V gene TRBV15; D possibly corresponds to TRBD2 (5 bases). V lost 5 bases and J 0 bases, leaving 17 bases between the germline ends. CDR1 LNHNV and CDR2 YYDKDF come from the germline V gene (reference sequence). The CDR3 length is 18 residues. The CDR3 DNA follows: TGTGCCACCAGCTTGTCCGGGGATATATTCTCTGGGGCCAACGTCCTGACTTTC. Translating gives CATSLSGDIFSGANVLTF.

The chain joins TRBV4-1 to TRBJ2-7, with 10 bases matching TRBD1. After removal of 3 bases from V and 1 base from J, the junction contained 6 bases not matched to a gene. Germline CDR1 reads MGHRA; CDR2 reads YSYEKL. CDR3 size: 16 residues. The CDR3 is CASSQLPGQGSYEQYF. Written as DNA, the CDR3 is TGCGCCAGCAGCCAGCTCCCGGGACAGGGGTCCTACGAGCAGTACTTC.

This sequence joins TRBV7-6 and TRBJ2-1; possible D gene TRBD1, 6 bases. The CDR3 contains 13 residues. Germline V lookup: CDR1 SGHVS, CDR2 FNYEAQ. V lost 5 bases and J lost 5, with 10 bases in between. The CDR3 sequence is CASSGQRHNEQFF. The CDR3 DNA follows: TGTGCCAGCAGCGGACAGCGACACAATGAGCAGTTCTTC.

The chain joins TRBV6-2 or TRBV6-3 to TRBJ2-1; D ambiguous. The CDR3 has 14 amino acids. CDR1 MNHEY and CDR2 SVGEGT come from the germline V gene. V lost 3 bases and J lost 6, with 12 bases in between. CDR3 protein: CASSYRPPSNEQFF. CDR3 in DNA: TGTGCCAGCAGTTATAGGCCTCCGAGCAATGAGCAGTTCTTC.

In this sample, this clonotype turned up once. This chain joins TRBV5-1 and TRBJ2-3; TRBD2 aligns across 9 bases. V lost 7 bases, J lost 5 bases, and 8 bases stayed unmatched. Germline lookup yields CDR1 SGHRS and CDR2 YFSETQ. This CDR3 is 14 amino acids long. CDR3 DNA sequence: TGCGCCAGCCTGGAGCGGGGGGCTGGAGATACGCAGTATTTT. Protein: CASLERGAGDTQYF.

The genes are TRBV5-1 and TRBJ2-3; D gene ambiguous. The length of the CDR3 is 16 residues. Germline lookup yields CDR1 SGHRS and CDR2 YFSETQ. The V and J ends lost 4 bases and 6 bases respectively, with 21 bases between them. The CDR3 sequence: CASSPTGTTSRDTQYF. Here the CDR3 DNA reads TGCGCCAGCAGCCCGACCGGAACCACGTCCAGGGATACGCAGTATTTT.

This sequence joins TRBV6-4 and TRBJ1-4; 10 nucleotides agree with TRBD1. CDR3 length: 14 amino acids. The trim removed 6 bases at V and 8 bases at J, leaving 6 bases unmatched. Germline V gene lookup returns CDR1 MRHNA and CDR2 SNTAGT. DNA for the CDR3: TGTGCCAGCAGAGGCGGGACAGGGGAAGAAAAACTGTTTTTT. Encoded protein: CASRGGTGEEKLFF.

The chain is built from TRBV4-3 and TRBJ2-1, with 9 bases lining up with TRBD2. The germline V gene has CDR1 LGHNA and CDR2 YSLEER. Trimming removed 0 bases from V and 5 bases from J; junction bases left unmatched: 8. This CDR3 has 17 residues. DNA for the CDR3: TGCGCCAGCAGCCAAGATTACGGCGGGGGGGCCCACAATGAGCAGTTCTTC. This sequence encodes CASSQDYGGGAHNEQFF.

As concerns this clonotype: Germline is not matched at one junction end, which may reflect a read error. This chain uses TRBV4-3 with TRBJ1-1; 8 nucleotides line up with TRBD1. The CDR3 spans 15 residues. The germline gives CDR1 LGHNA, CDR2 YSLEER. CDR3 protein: CASSAPGTGDTEAVF. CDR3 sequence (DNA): TGCGCCAGCAGCGCACCCGGGACAGGAGACACTGAAGCTGTCTTT.

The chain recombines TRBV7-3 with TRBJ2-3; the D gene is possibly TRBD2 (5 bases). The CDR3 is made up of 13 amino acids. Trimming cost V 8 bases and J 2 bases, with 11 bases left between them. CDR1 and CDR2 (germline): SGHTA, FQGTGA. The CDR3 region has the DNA TGTGCCAGCGGAACGGACTTCACAGATACGCAGTATTTT. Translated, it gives CASGTDFTDTQYF.

The CDR3 spells CAVRPSGGDRREQFF. CDR3 DNA sequence: TGTGCCGTACGACCTAGCGGGGGGGACCGTCGAGAGCAGTTCTTC. This chain links TRBV10-3 with TRBJ2-1; 12 nucleotides match TRBD2. The J segment lost 10 bases and the V segment lost 11 bases, leaving 15 bases of the junction unmatched. The CDR3 has 15 amino acids. Germline CDR1 and CDR2: ENHRY and SYGVKD.

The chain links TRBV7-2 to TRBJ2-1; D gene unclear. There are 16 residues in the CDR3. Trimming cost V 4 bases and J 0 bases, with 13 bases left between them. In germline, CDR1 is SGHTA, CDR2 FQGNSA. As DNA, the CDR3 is TGTGCCAGCAGCTACAGTCGCGTCAGCTCCTACAATGAGCAGTTCTTC. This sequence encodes CASSYSRVSSYNEQFF. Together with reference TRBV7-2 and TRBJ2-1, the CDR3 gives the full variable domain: GAGVSQSPSNKVTEKGKDVELRCDPISGHTALYWYRQSLGQGLEFLIYFQGNSAPDKSGLPSDRFSAERTGGSVSTLTIQRTQQEDSAVYLCASSYSRVSSYNEQFFGPGTRLTVL.

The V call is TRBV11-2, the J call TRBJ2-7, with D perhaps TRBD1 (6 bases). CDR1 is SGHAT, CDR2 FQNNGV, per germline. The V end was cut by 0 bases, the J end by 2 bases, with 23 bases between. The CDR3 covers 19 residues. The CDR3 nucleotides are TGTGCCAGCAGCTTAGATGTACATCAGGGGTACTACTTTACCTACGAGCAGTACTTC. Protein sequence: CASSLDVHQGYYFTYEQYF.

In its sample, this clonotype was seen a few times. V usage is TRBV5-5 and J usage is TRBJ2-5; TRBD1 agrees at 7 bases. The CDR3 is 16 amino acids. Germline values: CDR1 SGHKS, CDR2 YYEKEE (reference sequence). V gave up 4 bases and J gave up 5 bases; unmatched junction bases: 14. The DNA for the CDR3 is TGTGCCAGCAGCGGGCAAGACCGGGACAGCAGGGAGACCCAGTACTTC. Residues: CASSGQDRDSRETQYF.

The CDR3 region has the DNA TGTGCCACCAGCAGTGGGGAAGGCGAGCAGTACTTC. It specifies CATSSGEGEQYF. The rearrangement links TRBV15 to TRBJ2-4; D not certain. The DNA end lines up better with TRBJ2-7; the J call may be wrong. Germline assignment: CDR1 LNHNV and CDR2 YYDKDF (reference sequence). The CDR3 consists of 12 residues.

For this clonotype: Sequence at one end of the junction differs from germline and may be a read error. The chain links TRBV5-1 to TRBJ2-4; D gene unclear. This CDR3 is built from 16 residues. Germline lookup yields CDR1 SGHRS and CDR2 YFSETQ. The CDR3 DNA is TGCGCCAGCAGATTGGCCCCGGCTCTAGCCAAAAACATTCAGTACTTC. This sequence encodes CASRLAPALAKNIQYF.

The CDR3 coding sequence is TGCAGTGCTAGCGAGCTGGGACAGGGGAACTATGGCTACACCTTC. Its translation: CSASELGQGNYGYTF. V gene TRBV20-1 combines with J gene TRBJ1-2, with 10 bases matching TRBD1. The CDR3 spans 15 residues. V was clipped by 3 bases and J by 2 bases; unmatched bases: 6. Germline CDR1 is DFQATT and CDR2 is SNEGSKA (reference sequence).